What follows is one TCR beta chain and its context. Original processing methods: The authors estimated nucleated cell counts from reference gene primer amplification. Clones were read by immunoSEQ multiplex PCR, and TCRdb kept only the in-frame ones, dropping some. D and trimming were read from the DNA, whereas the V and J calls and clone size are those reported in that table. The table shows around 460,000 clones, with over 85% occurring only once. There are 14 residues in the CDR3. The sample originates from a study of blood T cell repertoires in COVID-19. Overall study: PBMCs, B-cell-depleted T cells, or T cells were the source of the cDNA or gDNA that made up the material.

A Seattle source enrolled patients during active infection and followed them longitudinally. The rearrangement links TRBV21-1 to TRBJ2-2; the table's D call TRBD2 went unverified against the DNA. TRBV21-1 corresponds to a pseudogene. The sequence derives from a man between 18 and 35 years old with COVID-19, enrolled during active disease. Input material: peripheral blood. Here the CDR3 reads CASSTVPCSGELFF. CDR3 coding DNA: TGTGCCAGCAGCACCGTCCCCTGTTCCGGGGAGCTGTTTTTT.